This section outlines one T cell receptor beta chain sequence together with its context. Its matching antigen is unknown. The germline V gene has CDR1 LNHDA and CDR2 SQIVND (reference sequence). The CDR3 is made up of 14 amino acids. The source of the sample is a study of OX40 agonist ivuxolimab in advanced cancers. Across the whole study: Patients were treated with intravenous ivuxolimab, dosed at 0.01 to 10 mg/kg and infused every 2 weeks.

Study-level points and caveats: In general, CD8+ T cells held more expanded clones than CD4+ did, on average. Some patients who did not respond also had low normalized T-cell clonal expansion.

TCRdb's table, derived via immunoSEQ multiplex PCR, lists solely in-frame clones and lacks some. In the table there are about 80,000 clones, 90% of which are singletons. The genes are TRBV19 and TRBJ2-5, with D perhaps being TRBD1 or TRBD2 (5 bases each). With the DNA end fitting TRBJ2-7 better, the J assignment may be wrong. The specimen was CD4+ or CD8+ T cells sorted from blood, collected in a trial of the OX40 agonist ivuxolimab. This TCR was recovered from an adult with an advanced solid tumor such as melanoma, head and neck, liver or kidney cancer. CDR3 bases: TGTGCCAGTAGTTTAGGGGACGGCGCCTACGAGCAGTACTTC. Protein: CASSLGDGAYEQYF.